This T cell receptor (beta chain) stems from a study of cytotoxic CD8 clonotypes in ibrutinib-treated CLL. Across the study: Of a cohort that held some 12 relapsed/refractory and some 14 treatment-naive patients, under 18 were IGHV unmutated. The sample average was about 280,000 productive templates and fewer than 95,000 productive rearrangements.

This clone was seen a single time. CDR3 length: 11 amino acids. Germline assignment: CDR1 LGHNT and CDR2 FRNRAP. Trimming took 6 bases from V and 5 from J, leaving 5 bases between them. Here immunoSEQ multiplex PCR was the method, and the copy in TCRdb shows in-frame clones only, minus some. The sample comprises about 24,000 clones, about 81% of which are singletons, and over 8% rests with the top ten. The source material was PBMCs, sampled before ibrutinib treatment. This sequence originates from a human donor with chronic lymphocytic leukemia. The chain combines TRBV12-5 with TRBJ2-1; D remains unclear. The chain's CDR3 is CASGFNNEQFF. CDR3 sequence (DNA): TGTGCTAGTGGATTCAACAATGAGCAGTTCTTC.